This is a list of T cell receptor beta chains from one sample in a study of beta chain features in type 1 diabetes. Sequencing was performed with immunoSEQ multiplex PCR; in TCRdb, only in-frame clones are kept and a portion is missing. The sample lists about 230,000 clones; approximately 16% were seen once. The source material was naive CD4+ T cells from blood. The receptor set was obtained from a young man with type 1 diabetes. The CDR3 runs from the conserved cysteine through the conserved F or W. The D gene is left open where the match is weak. Clone size appears in some rows only: once, few, many, or a class for an expanded clone.

D gene	clone size	V gene	J gene	CDR3 length	CDR3 DNA	CDR3 protein
.	.	TRBV9	TRBJ2-3	14	TGTGCCAGCAGCGTAGCGGGATACACAGATACGCAGTATTTT	CASSVAGYTDTQYF
.	.	TRBV4-2	TRBJ2-3	15	TGTGCCAGCAGCTGGGATGTGGGCGGCGCAGATACGCAGTATTTT	CASSWDVGGADTQYF
.	.	TRBV29-1	TRBJ2-1	15	TGCAGCGCTGAATCGACTAGGCAGAACTACAATGAGCAGTTCTTC	CSAESTRQNYNEQFF
.	few	TRBV6-4	TRBJ2-1	14	TGTGCCAGCAGACGGTTCCTAGAGGCCGATGAGCAGTTCTTC	CASRRFLEADEQFF
TRBD1	few	TRBV4-2	TRBJ1-1	13	TGTGCCAGCAGCCAGGACAGGGGTACTGAAGCTTTCTTT	CASSQDRGTEAFF
TRBD2	few	TRBV6-5	TRBJ2-1	15	TGTGCCAGCAGTTCTGGGGCTAGCGGGAACGATGAGCAGTTCTTC	CASSSGASGNDEQFF
.	few	TRBV2	TRBJ1-1	13	TGTGCCAGCAGTGACCCGCAGAACACTGAAGCTTTCTTT	CASSDPQNTEAFF
.	few	TRBV7-9	TRBJ1-5	16	TGTGCCAGCAGCTTAGTCGGGTTAGCCGACGGGCAGCCCCAGCATTTT	CASSLVGLADGQPQHF
TRBD1	.	TRBV29-1	TRBJ2-1	15	TGCAGCGTTGATCTTTTTGGACAGGGGGCTTATGAGCAGTTCTTC	CSVDLFGQGAYEQFF
TRBD1	few	TRBV6-5	TRBJ2-7	15	TGTGCCAGCAAACCATCCGGGACAGGACTATACGAGCAGTACTTC	CASKPSGTGLYEQYF
.	.	TRBV11-2	TRBJ2-3	13	TGTGCCAGCGGGATCGGTATTCAAGATACGCAGTATTTT	CASGIGIQDTQYF
.	few	TRBV6-1	TRBJ2-4	13	TGTGCCAGTAGCGGCAGAGCCAAAAACATTCAGTACTTC	CASSGRAKNIQYF
.	few	TRBV29-1	TRBJ1-1	13	TGCAGCGTTGATGGATGGAGGAACACTGAAGCTTTCTTT	CSVDGWRNTEAFF
TRBD2	few	TRBV5-7	TRBJ2-2	19	TGTGCCAGCAGCTTTGGCCCGGGCGGGAGTGGCCCGAACACCGGGGAGCTGTTTTTT	CASSFGPGGSGPNTGELFF
.	.	TRBV23-1	TRBJ1-1	14	TGCGCCAGCCCAAGGCAGGGCGAGGACACTGAAGCTTTCTTT	CASPRQGEDTEAFF
.	few	TRBV10-3	TRBJ2-7	13	TGTGCCATCCGGGACCCCGGGAGCTACGAGCAGTACTTC	CAIRDPGSYEQYF
.	.	TRBV19	TRBJ2-3	12	TGTGCCGTAGGGGAATCAGGCGATACGCAGTATTTT	CAVGESGDTQYF
.	.	TRBV29-1	TRBJ1-4	13	TGCAGTGCACAGGGTGCCCTTTTCGAAAAACTGTTTTTT	CSAQGALFEKLFF
.	few	TRBV5-6	TRBJ2-3	13	TGTGCCAGCAGATTGGAGGGGACAGATACGCAGTATTTT	CASRLEGTDTQYF
.	few	TRBV29-1	TRBJ1-1	13	TGCAGCACCAGGCGCGTATTGAACACTGAAGCTTTCTTT	CSTRRVLNTEAFF
.	.	TRBV7-9	TRBJ2-1	12	TGTGCCAGCAGCCCCTCGGGGCGAGAGCAGTTCTTC	CASSPSGREQFF
TRBD2	.	TRBV5-1	TRBJ2-5	13	TGCGCCAGCAGCTTGGGGGCCCGGGAGGCCCAGTACTTC	CASSLGAREAQYF
TRBD1	few	TRBV10-3	TRBJ1-4	13	TGTGCCGTCGGGGGACAGCTCCGGGAAAAACTGTTTTTT	CAVGGQLREKLFF
.	few	TRBV29-1	TRBJ2-7	13	TGCAGCGTTGGGTGGGGGGAAGCCTACGAGCAGTACTTC	CSVGWGEAYEQYF
.	.	TRBV27	TRBJ1-5	15	TGTGCCAGCAGTTTATCGGGGCCGGAGGGTCAGCCCCAGCATTTT	CASSLSGPEGQPQHF
TRBD2	few	TRBV10-3	TRBJ2-7	15	TGTGCCATCGGGCCGGGACTAGCGACCCGTAGCGAGCAGTACTTC	CAIGPGLATRSEQYF
.	few	TRBV30	TRBJ1-2	10	TGTGCCTCTGAGAGCTATGGCTACACCTTC	CASESYGYTF
.	.	TRBV15	TRBJ1-2	19	TGTGCCACCAGCAGATCCCCCGGGACACGCCAATGGGATCTCTATGGCTACACCTTC	CATSRSPGTRQWDLYGYTF
.	.	TRBV10-3	TRBJ2-5	14	TGTGCCATCAAGAGTGGTCCGAAGGGAGAGACCCAGTACTTC	CAIKSGPKGETQYF
.	.	TRBV30	TRBJ1-5	15	TGTGCCTGGAGTGCACCCACGTGGTTCAATCAGCCCCAGCATTTT	CAWSAPTWFNQPQHF
.	few	TRBV28	TRBJ2-3	10	TGTGCCAGTGGGCGAAGGGAGCAGTATTTT	CASGRREQYF
.	.	TRBV20-1	TRBJ1-4	9	TGCAGTGCTAGGGGACGTCTGTTTTTT	CSARGRLFF
.	.	TRBV9	TRBJ1-2	17	TGTGCCAGCAGCGTAGTAATTCGGGCCAAAGCTAACTATGGCTACACCTTC	CASSVVIRAKANYGYTF
.	.	TRBV2	TRBJ2-1	13	TGTGCCAGCAGAAAGGACTTCTCCAATGAGCAGTTCTTC	CASRKDFSNEQFF
TRBD1	.	TRBV29-1	TRBJ2-7	13	TGCAGCGTGATCGGGACAGCAGCCTACGAGCAGTACTTC	CSVIGTAAYEQYF
.	.	TRBV9	TRBJ1-2	13	TGTGCCAGCAGTCGGGCGAACGACTATGGCTACACCTTC	CASSRANDYGYTF
.	few	TRBV5-1	TRBJ2-1	14	TGCGCCAGCACTGACGGGAACTCCTACAATGAGCAGTTCTTC	CASTDGNSYNEQFF
.	.	TRBV10-3	TRBJ2-7	13	TGTGCCATCAGTGGGAGGGAAAGCTACGAGCAGTACTTC	CAISGRESYEQYF
.	.	TRBV30	TRBJ1-1	13	TGTGCCTGGTCAAGGGAATTGAACACTGAAGCTTTCTTT	CAWSRELNTEAFF
.	.	TRBV29-1	TRBJ1-5	11	TGCAGCGCTGTAGGGGGGCAGCCCCAGCATTTT	CSAVGGQPQHF
.	few	TRBV5-1	TRBJ2-5	13	TGCGCCAGCAGCCAGTCACCACAAGAGACCCAGTACTTC	CASSQSPQETQYF
TRBD2	.	TRBV29-1	TRBJ2-7	16	TGCAGCGTTGAGCCTACTAGCGGGAGTACCCCCTACGAGCAGTACTTC	CSVEPTSGSTPYEQYF
.	.	TRBV7-9	TRBJ2-1	14	TGTGCCAGCCGACCCGGGACGGGAAACAATGAGCAGTTCTTC	CASRPGTGNNEQFF
TRBD2	few	TRBV18	TRBJ2-3	15	TGTGCCAGCTCACCGGGACTAGCGTTCACAGATACGCAGTATTTT	CASSPGLAFTDTQYF
.	.	TRBV30	TRBJ1-5	16	TGTGCCTGGAGTGCAACGTTCGGGCAGGGCCATCAGCCCCAGCATTTT	CAWSATFGQGHQPQHF
.	few	TRBV20-1	TRBJ2-5	11	TGCAGTGCTAGTAGTTTAGAGACCCAGTACTTC	CSASSLETQYF
.	few	TRBV7-3	TRBJ2-3	16	TGTGCCAGCAGCTCCCCTAGGGGGAATGGGACAGATACGCAGTATTTT	CASSSPRGNGTDTQYF
.	.	TRBV5-1	TRBJ2-7	14	TGCGCCAGCAGCTTGGACCCCAGCTCCTACGAGCAGTACTTC	CASSLDPSSYEQYF
.	once	TRBV4-2	TRBJ1-2	16	TGTGCCAGCAGCCAAGAACGGGCTTTGGCTAACTATGGCTACACCTTC	CASSQERALANYGYTF
.	.	TRBV7-9	TRBJ2-1	16	TGTGCCAGCAGCGACGACAGTTGGCTAGCTGAGGAGGAGCAGTTCTTC	CASSDDSWLAEEEQFF
TRBD1	.	TRBV4-1	TRBJ2-5	17	TGCGCCAGCCCACCACCAGGCCTGGACAGGGGTGGAGAGACCCAGTACTTC	CASPPPGLDRGGETQYF
TRBD2	few	TRBV28	TRBJ2-3	16	TGTGCCAGCAGCCACCTGGGACTAGCGGACACAGATACGCAGTATTTT	CASSHLGLADTDTQYF
.	few	TRBV7-7	TRBJ2-1	15	TGTGCCAGCAGCTTATTTATGACAGACTACAATGAGCAGTTCTTC	CASSLFMTDYNEQFF
TRBD1	.	TRBV4-1	TRBJ1-2	15	TGCGCCAGCAGCCGAGACCCGGGGACAGATTATGGCTACACCTTC	CASSRDPGTDYGYTF
.	.	TRBV28	TRBJ2-7	12	TGTGCCAGCAGTTTAATCCCGTACGAGCAGTACTTC	CASSLIPYEQYF
.	.	TRBV11-2	TRBJ2-5	14	TGTGCCAGCAGCTTAGATCCAGGGCGGGAGACCCAGTACTTC	CASSLDPGRETQYF
TRBD1	.	TRBV5-1	TRBJ2-7	15	TGCGCCAGCAGCTTCCAACAGGGGTTTCACTACGAGCAGTACTTC	CASSFQQGFHYEQYF
.	.	TRBV4-3	TRBJ2-6	20	TGCGCCAGCAGCCTTCTACCCACTGGACAGCTATCCTCTGGGGCCAACGTCCTGACTTTC	CASSLLPTGQLSSGANVLTF